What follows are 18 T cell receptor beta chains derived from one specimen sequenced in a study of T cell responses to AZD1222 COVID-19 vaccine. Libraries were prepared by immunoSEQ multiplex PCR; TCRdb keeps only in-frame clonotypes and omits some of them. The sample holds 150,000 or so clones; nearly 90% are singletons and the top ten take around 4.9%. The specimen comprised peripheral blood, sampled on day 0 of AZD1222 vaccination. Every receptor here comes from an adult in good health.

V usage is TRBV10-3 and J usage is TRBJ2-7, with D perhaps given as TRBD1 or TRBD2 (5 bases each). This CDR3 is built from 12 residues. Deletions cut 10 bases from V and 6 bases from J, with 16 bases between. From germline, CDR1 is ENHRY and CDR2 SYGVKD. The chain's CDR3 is CATGTTTSEQYF. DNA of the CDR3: TGTGCCACAGGGACGACGACGAGCGAGCAGTACTTC.

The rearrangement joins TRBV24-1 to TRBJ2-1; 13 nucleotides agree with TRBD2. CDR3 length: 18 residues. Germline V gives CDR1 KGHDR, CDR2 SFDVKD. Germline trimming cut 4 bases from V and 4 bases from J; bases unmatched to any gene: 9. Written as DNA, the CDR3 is TGTGCCACCAGTGAGGGCACTAGCGGGAGGGCGGGGTACAATGAGCAGTTCTTC. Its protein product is CATSEGTSGRAGYNEQFF.

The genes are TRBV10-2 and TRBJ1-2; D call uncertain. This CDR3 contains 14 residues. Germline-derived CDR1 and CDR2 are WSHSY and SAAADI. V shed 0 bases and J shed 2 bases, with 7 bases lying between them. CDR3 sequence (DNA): TGCGCCAGCAGTGAGTCGAGGGCCAACTATGGCTACACCTTC. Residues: CASSESRANYGYTF.

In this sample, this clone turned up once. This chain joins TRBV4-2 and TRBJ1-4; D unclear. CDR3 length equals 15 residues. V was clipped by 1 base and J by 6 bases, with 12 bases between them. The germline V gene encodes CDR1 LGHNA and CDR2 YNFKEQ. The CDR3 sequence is CASSQGNPYHEKLFF. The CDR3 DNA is TGTGCCAGCAGCCAAGGGAACCCCTATCATGAAAAACTGTTTTTT.

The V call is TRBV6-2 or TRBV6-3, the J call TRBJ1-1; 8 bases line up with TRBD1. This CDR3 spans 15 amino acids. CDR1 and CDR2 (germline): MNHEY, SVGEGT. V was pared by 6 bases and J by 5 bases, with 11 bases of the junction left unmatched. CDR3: CASSPWTGWRTEAFF. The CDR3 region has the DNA TGTGCCAGCAGCCCCTGGACAGGGTGGCGAACTGAAGCTTTCTTT.

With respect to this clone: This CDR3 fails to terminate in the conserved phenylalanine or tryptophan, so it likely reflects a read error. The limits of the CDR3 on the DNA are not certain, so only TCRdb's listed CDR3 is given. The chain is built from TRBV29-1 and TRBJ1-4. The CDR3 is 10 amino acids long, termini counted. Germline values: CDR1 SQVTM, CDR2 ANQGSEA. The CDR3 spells CSVIRGPLGL.

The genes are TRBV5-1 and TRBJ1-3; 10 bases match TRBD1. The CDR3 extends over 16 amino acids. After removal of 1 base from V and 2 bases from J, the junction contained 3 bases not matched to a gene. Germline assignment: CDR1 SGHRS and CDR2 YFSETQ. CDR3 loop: CASSLSGTGAGNTIYF. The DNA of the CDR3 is TGCGCCAGCAGCTTGTCCGGGACAGGGGCTGGAAACACCATATATTTT.

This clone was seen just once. The CDR3 DNA reads as TGTGCCACCAGAGGGCAGGGCGGCTATGGCTACACCTTC. It codes for CATRGQGGYGYTF. The chain combines TRBV15 with TRBJ1-2, with D possibly matching TRBD1 (5 bases). This CDR3 region has 13 residues. Germline CDR1 reads LNHNV; CDR2 reads YYDKDF (reference sequence). Trimming removed 6 bases at V and 4 bases at J, with 12 bases between.

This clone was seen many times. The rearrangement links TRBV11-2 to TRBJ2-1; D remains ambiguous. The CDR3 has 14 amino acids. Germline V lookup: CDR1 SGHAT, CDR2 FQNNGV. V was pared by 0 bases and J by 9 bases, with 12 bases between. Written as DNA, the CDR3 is TGTGCCAGCAGCTTAGAAATGGCAGAAGGTGAGCAGTTCTTC. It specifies CASSLEMAEGEQFF.

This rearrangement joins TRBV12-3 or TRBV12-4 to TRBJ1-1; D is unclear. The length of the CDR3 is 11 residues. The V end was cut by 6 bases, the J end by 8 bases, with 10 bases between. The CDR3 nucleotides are TGTGCCAGCAGCCCCAGGAAGGAAGCTTTCTTT. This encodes CASSPRKEAFF.

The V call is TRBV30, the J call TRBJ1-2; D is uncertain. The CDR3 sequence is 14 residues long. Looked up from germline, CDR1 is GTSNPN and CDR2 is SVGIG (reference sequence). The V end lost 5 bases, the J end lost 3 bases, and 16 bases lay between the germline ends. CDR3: CAWGLQTTYYGYTF. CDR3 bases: TGTGCCTGGGGACTACAGACGACCTACTATGGCTACACCTTC.

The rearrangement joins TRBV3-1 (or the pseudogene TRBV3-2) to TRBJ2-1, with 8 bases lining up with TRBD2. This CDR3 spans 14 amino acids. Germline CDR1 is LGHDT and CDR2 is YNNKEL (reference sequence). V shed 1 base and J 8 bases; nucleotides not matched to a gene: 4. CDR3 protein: CASSQALAVYEQFF. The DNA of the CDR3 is TGTGCCAGCAGCCAAGCACTAGCGGTCTATGAGCAGTTCTTC.

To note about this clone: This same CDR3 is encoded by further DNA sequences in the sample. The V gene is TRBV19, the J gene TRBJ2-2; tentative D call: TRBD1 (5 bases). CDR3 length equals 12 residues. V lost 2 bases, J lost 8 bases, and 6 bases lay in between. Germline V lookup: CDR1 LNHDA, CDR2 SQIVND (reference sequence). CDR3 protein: CASSIRTGELFF. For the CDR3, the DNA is TGTGCCAGTAGTATAAGGACAGGGGAGCTGTTTTTT.

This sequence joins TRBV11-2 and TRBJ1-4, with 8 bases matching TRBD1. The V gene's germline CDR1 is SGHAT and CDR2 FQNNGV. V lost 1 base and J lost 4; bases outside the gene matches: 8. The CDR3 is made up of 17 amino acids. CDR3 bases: TGTGCCAGCAGCTTAGGGGGCAGGGGGCTTATTAATGAAAAACTGTTTTTT. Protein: CASSLGGRGLINEKLFF.

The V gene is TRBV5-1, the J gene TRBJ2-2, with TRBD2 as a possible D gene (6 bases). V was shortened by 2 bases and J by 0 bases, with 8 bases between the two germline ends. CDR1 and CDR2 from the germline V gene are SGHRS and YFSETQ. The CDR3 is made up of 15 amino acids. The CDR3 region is CASSLPGANTGELFF. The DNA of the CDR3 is TGCGCCAGCAGCTTACCGGGAGCGAACACCGGGGAGCTGTTTTTT.

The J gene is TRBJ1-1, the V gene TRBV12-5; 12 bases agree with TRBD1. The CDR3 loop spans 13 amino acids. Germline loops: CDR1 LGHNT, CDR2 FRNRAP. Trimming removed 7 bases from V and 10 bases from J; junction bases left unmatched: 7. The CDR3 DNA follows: TGTGCTAGTGTCGGGACAGGGGGCTCGGTAGCTTTCTTT. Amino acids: CASVGTGGSVAFF.

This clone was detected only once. The CDR3 bases are TGTGCCAGCAGTCAAACAGGGTTTGAAGCTTTCTTT. Amino acid sequence: CASSQTGFEAFF. The rearrangement uses TRBV12-3 or TRBV12-4 and TRBJ1-1; D possibly corresponds to TRBD1 (6 bases). The length of the CDR3 is 12 residues. V was shortened by 5 bases and J by 7 bases, with 11 bases between the two germline ends.

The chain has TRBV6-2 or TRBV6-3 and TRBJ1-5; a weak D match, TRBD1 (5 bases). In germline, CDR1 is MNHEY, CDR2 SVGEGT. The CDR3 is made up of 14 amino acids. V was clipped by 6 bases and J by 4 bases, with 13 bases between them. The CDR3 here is CASSVRDYNQPQHF. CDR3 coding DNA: TGTGCCAGCAGCGTCCGGGACTATAATCAGCCCCAGCATTTT.